Below, 9 T cell receptor beta chains from the same sample are listed, as sequenced in a study of identical twins. TCRdb itself ran the 5' RACE reads through MiXCR, one entry per CDR3 protein. The sample comprises under 250,000 distinct CDR3 sequences, roughly 7.5% of which are singletons, and around 5% rests with the top ten. Separately, the same data were catalogued under a study of yellow fever vaccine responses in identical twins.

The source material was CD8+ T cells sorted from blood. The receptors here all came from a woman under 30 in good health.

The V call is TRBV27, the J call TRBJ1-6; D is undetermined. Germline V gene data show CDR1 as MNHEY and CDR2 as SMNVEV (reference sequence). CDR3 length equals 12 residues. Trimming took 6 bases from V and 4 from J, leaving 4 bases between them. The CDR3 loop is CASSPYNSPLHF. For the CDR3, the DNA is TGTGCCAGCAGCCCGTATAATTCACCCCTCCACTTT.

This clonotype was observed many times. This chain joins TRBV12-3 or TRBV12-4 and TRBJ2-3, with D unresolved. Trimming cost V 1 base and J 0 bases, with 8 bases left between them. The CDR3 runs to 15 residues. This CDR3 is CASSLGLSSTDTQYF. The CDR3 nucleotides are TGTGCCAGCAGTTTAGGGCTCTCTAGCACAGATACGCAGTATTTT.

The chain combines TRBV4-1 with TRBJ2-5; D unresolved. CDR1 and CDR2 from the germline V gene are MGHRA and YSYEKL. V lost 7 bases and J 5 bases, leaving 14 bases between the germline ends. This CDR3 has 13 amino acids. In nucleotides, the CDR3 is TGCGCCAGCAATGATGGTTGGGCGGAGACCCAGTACTTC. This translates into CASNDGWAETQYF.

This clonotype was observed at least ten times. This rearrangement joins TRBV7-9 to TRBJ2-1; D is unclear. Germline values: CDR1 SEHNR, CDR2 FQNEAQ (reference sequence). Trimming removed 5 bases at V and 5 bases at J, with 10 bases between. The CDR3 runs 13 residues. The CDR3 nucleotides are TGTGCCAGCAGCCTCGCCTATAACAATGAGCAGTTCTTC. It encodes CASSLAYNNEQFF.

The chain links TRBV7-9 to TRBJ2-7; 7 bases line up with TRBD1. The CDR3 consists of 14 residues. J was trimmed by 3 bases and V by 5 bases; bases with no gene match: 7. Germline V gene data show CDR1 as SEHNR and CDR2 as FQNEAQ (reference sequence). The CDR3, as DNA: TGTGCCAGCAGCCCGCCGGGACAGTTCTACGAGCAGTACGTC. Translating gives CASSPPGQFYEQYV.

This clonotype was observed at least ten times. V usage is TRBV7-9 and J usage is TRBJ2-1; 9 bases agree with TRBD1. Germline CDR1 and CDR2: SEHNR and FQNEAQ (reference sequence). The CDR3 totals 14 residues. With 5 bases clipped from V and 8 bases from J, the junction kept 7 bases outside the gene matches. CDR3 nucleotides: TGTGCCAGCAGCAGTTGGGACAGGGAGGATGAGCAGTTCTTC. Encoded protein: CASSSWDREDEQFF.

This clonotype has only a few counts. The chain combines TRBV9 with TRBJ2-1; TRBD2 aligns across 10 bases. The CDR3 length is 15 residues. The junction had 5 bases not matched to a gene; V was cut back by 0 bases and J by 8 bases. Germline V gives CDR1 SGDLS, CDR2 YYNGEE. CDR3 protein: CASSVGASGSDEQFF. The CDR3 region has the DNA TGTGCCAGCAGCGTAGGGGCTAGCGGGAGCGATGAGCAGTTCTTC.

This clonotype was detected many times. The chain is built from TRBV9 and TRBJ2-6; no firm D call. Germline V CDR1 and CDR2: SGDLS, YYNGEE. This CDR3 spans 17 amino acids. Trimming left V 0 bases short and J 0 bases short, with 10 bases between. The CDR3 region is CASSVARKDSGANVLTF. CDR3 DNA sequence: TGTGCCAGCAGCGTAGCTAGGAAGGACTCTGGGGCCAACGTCCTGACTTTC.

Comment on this clonotype: This sequence may be a read error, since a much larger clone differs from it by one base. The chain combines TRBV12-3 or TRBV12-4 with TRBJ2-1; 8 bases fit TRBD1. The CDR3 runs to 15 residues. CDR3 nucleotide sequence: TGTGACAGCAGTTCGGACAGGGTCGGGAACAATGAGCAGTTCTTC. This encodes CDSSSDRVGNNEQFF.